These 31 T cell receptor beta chains were all obtained from the same sample, sequenced in a study of T cell changes during pregnancy in multiple sclerosis. Sequencing was performed with immunoSEQ multiplex PCR; in TCRdb, only in-frame clones are kept and a portion is missing. Of tens of thousands of clones in the sample, 80% to 95% were seen once. The sample here was peripheral blood, taken in the first trimester of pregnancy. Receptors were obtained from a female donor with multiple sclerosis, enrolled in a pregnancy study.

The chain is built from TRBV15 and TRBJ2-3, with no clear D. V was trimmed by 2 bases and J by 3 bases, leaving 6 bases between them. This CDR3 comprises 13 residues. Germline V gives CDR1 LNHNV, CDR2 YYDKDF (reference sequence). DNA for the CDR3: TGTGCCACCAGCAGAAGCGAGACAGATACGCAGTATTTT. Translated, it gives CATSRSETDTQYF.

This clone was observed a handful of times. The chain has TRBV19 and TRBJ1-5; no definite D call. Germline V CDR1 and CDR2: LNHDA, SQIVND (reference sequence). This CDR3 spans 12 amino acids. V was trimmed by 5 bases and J by 9 bases, leaving 11 bases between them. For the CDR3, the DNA is TGTGCCAGTAGTCGGGATAGTCGGCCCCAGCATTTT. It yields the protein CASSRDSRPQHF.

The rearrangement joins TRBV9 to TRBJ2-1, with 10 bases fitting TRBD2. Trimming cost V 7 bases and J 9 bases; bases outside gene matches: 7. The CDR3 totals 13 residues. Looked up from germline, CDR1 is SGDLS and CDR2 is YYNGEE. The CDR3 DNA follows: TGTGCCAGCTCCAGCGGGGGGGCTATTGAGCAGTTCTTC. Translated: CASSSGGAIEQFF.

The CDR3 coding sequence is TGTGCCAGCAGCCTGAGGACAGGCGTAAGGGATACGCAGTATTTT. It translates to CASSLRTGVRDTQYF. V gene TRBV5-4 combines with J gene TRBJ2-3, with 7 bases that match TRBD1. The trim removed 4 bases at V and 6 bases at J, leaving 11 bases unmatched. This CDR3 is built from 15 residues. Germline assignment: CDR1 SGHNT and CDR2 YYREEE (reference sequence). Supplemented by reference TRBV5-4 and TRBJ2-3, the full variable domain reads ETGVTQSPTHLIKTRGQQVTLRCSSQSGHNTVSWYQQALGQGPQFIFQYYREEENGRGNFPPRFSGLQFPNYSSELNVNALELDDSALYLCASSLRTGVRDTQYFGPGTRLTVL.

The CDR3: CASSLQGGTYGYTF. The DNA of the CDR3 is TGTGCCAGCAGCCTACAGGGGGGGACGTATGGCTACACCTTC. The chain uses TRBV7-3 and TRBJ1-2; 8 bases match TRBD1. The CDR3 contains 14 residues. Losses at the gene ends were 5 bases for V and 5 bases for J; bases not matched to a gene: 7. Germline V lookup: CDR1 SGHTA, CDR2 FQGTGA.

The chain combines TRBV5-6 with TRBJ2-7; tentative D call: TRBD1 (5 bases). Germline loops: CDR1 SGHDT, CDR2 YYEEEE. The CDR3 runs 15 residues. Trimming removed 4 bases at V and 2 bases at J, with 16 bases between. The CDR3 spells CASSPGEDNPYEQYF. For the CDR3, the DNA is TGTGCCAGCAGCCCCGGAGAGGACAACCCCTACGAGCAGTACTTC.

The V gene is TRBV19, the J gene TRBJ2-3, with TRBD2 matching 10 bases. Trimming at V came to 9 bases and at J to 3 bases, leaving 6 bases not matched to a gene. Germline V gene data show CDR1 as LNHDA and CDR2 as SQIVND (reference sequence). The CDR3 runs to 14 residues. CDR3 in amino acids: CASNLAGETDTQYF. In nucleotides, the CDR3 is TGTGCCAGCAATCTAGCGGGGGAGACAGATACGCAGTATTTT.

Remarks on this clone: Other DNA sequences from this sample encode an identical CDR3 as well. The chain has TRBV15 and TRBJ1-5, with D possibly TRBD1 on 6 matching bases. The CDR3 loop spans 15 amino acids. Germline assignment: CDR1 LNHNV and CDR2 YYDKDF (reference sequence). The ends were cut back, 5 bases at V and 6 bases at J, with 17 bases in the middle. The CDR3 bases are TGTGCCACCAGCGGATCCCCCACAGGGAGTCAGCCCCAGCATTTT. Translation: CATSGSPTGSQPQHF.

This clone appeared a single time. The chain couples TRBV19 to TRBJ1-2; D gene uncertain. The length of the CDR3 is 11 residues. Between the trimmed V and J ends, which lost 4 bases and 4 bases, there was a span of 4 bases. The V gene's germline CDR1 is LNHDA and CDR2 SQIVND (reference sequence). For the CDR3, the DNA is TGTGCCAGTAGTACCCTCTATGGCTACACCTTC. It is translated as CASSTLYGYTF.

The chain recombines TRBV19 with TRBJ2-7; TRBD2 is a possible D gene (6 bases). The CDR3 runs to 13 residues. V was trimmed by 5 bases and J by 5 bases, leaving 13 bases between them. Looked up from germline, CDR1 is LNHDA and CDR2 is SQIVND (reference sequence). The CDR3 DNA follows: TGTGCCAGTAGTGGCGGCGGGGTCGACGAGCAGTACTTC. Its protein product is CASSGGGVDEQYF.

The chain has TRBV30 and TRBJ2-2; 8 bases are a match to TRBD1. CDR1 and CDR2 (germline): GTSNPN, SVGIG (reference sequence). The V segment lost 3 bases and the J segment 7 bases; nucleotides outside the gene matches: 10. This CDR3 has 15 residues. The CDR3 protein is CAWSRRTGTGGELFF. For the CDR3, the DNA is TGTGCCTGGAGCCGCCGGACAGGGACAGGCGGGGAGCTGTTTTTT. Full variable domain (remainder filled in from reference TRBV30 and TRBJ2-2): SQTIHQWPATLVQPVGSPLSLECTVEGTSNPNLYWYRQAAGRGLQLLFYSVGIGQISSEVPQNLSASRPQDRQFILSSKKLLLSDSGFYLCAWSRRTGTGGELFFGEGSRLTVL.

This clone was seen only once. The chain is built from TRBV6-1 and TRBJ2-1; TRBD1 aligns across 10 bases. CDR1 is MNHNS and CDR2 is SASEGT in the germline V gene. With 4 bases clipped from V and 6 bases from J, the junction kept 15 bases outside the gene matches. The CDR3 covers 18 residues. CDR3 protein: CASSGGQGVSGVRNEQFF. CDR3 nucleotide sequence: TGTGCCAGCAGTGGAGGACAGGGGGTAAGCGGGGTCCGCAATGAGCAGTTCTTC.

The chain combines TRBV29-1 with TRBJ2-2, with 8 bases matching TRBD2. Germline loops: CDR1 SQVTM, CDR2 ANQGSEA. With 7 bases clipped from V and 6 bases from J, the junction kept 13 bases outside the gene matches. The CDR3 spans 15 residues. The DNA of the CDR3 is TGCAGCGCCCCCCGGGGGGGAGTGTACCCCGGGGAGCTGTTTTTT. It is translated as CSAPRGGVYPGELFF.

The chain is built from TRBV7-8 and TRBJ2-1, with TRBD2 matching over 8 bases. CDR3 length: 15 residues. Per the germline V gene, CDR1 is SGHVS and CDR2 is FQNEAQ. The J segment lost 8 bases and the V segment lost 3 bases, leaving 9 bases of the junction unmatched. CDR3 protein: CASSLSGLAGYEQFF. The DNA for the CDR3 is TGTGCCAGCAGCTTGTCAGGACTAGCAGGTTATGAGCAGTTCTTC.

This clone was counted only a few times. The chain combines TRBV9 with TRBJ1-4, with 8 bases aligning to TRBD1. Germline CDR1 SGDLS, CDR2 YYNGEE. The CDR3 covers 15 residues. V gave up 1 base and J gave up 7 bases; unmatched junction bases: 6. CDR3 nucleotides: TGTGCCAGCAGCGTACAGGGGGCTTTGGGTGAAAAACTGTTTTTT. Protein sequence: CASSVQGALGEKLFF. The variable domain in full, with the rest retrieved from reference TRBV9 and TRBJ1-4, is DSGVTQTPKHLITATGQRVTLRCSPRSGDLSVYWYQQSLDQGLQFLIQYYNGEERAKGNILERFSAQQFPDLHSELNLSSLELGDSALYFCASSVQGALGEKLFFGSGTQLSVL.

This chain joins TRBV5-1 and TRBJ1-4; D gene ambiguous. There are 15 residues in the CDR3. Germline V gene sequence: CDR1 SGHRS, CDR2 YFSETQ. V was cut by 4 bases and J by 2 bases, with 12 bases left in between. This CDR3 is CASSQTGGTNEKLFF. CDR3 nucleotides: TGCGCCAGCAGCCAAACCGGAGGGACTAATGAAAAACTGTTTTTT.

The chain combines TRBV9 with TRBJ1-2; D perhaps matches TRBD1 (5 bases). This CDR3 spans 15 amino acids. The germline gives CDR1 SGDLS, CDR2 YYNGEE. V dropped 0 bases and J dropped 7 bases, with 16 bases sitting between them. DNA for the CDR3: TGTGCCAGCAGCGTAGAGGGGAGGGGCGCGGGTGGCTACACCTTC. Translating it yields CASSVEGRGAGGYTF.

V is TRBV7-2 and J is TRBJ2-4; TRBD2 matches 13 bases. V gave up 1 base and J gave up 5 bases; unmatched junction bases: 2. Per the germline V gene, CDR1 is SGHTA and CDR2 is FQGNSA. The CDR3 extends over 16 amino acids. CDR3 coding DNA: TGTGCCAGCAGCTTAGGACTAGCGGGGGGACAAAACATTCAGTACTTC. Encoded protein: CASSLGLAGGQNIQYF.

This sequence joins TRBV10-3 and TRBJ2-2; maybe TRBD1 (5 bases). V was pared by 5 bases and J by 3 bases, with 10 bases between. Germline values: CDR1 ENHRY, CDR2 SYGVKD. CDR3 length: 14 amino acids. The CDR3 DNA follows: TGTGCCATCAGTCAGGGAACGGACACCGGGGAGCTGTTTTTT. This encodes CAISQGTDTGELFF.

This chain uses TRBV6-6 with TRBJ2-5; D is ambiguous. The CDR3 contains 12 residues. Germline CDR1 reads MNHNY; CDR2 reads SVGAGI (reference sequence). V lost 6 bases, J lost 5 bases, and 10 bases lay in between. The CDR3 loop reads CASRVHAETQYF. DNA for the CDR3: TGTGCCAGCAGGGTACACGCCGAGACCCAGTACTTC.

This chain joins TRBV5-1 and TRBJ1-5, with 9 nucleotides matching TRBD1. The CDR3 spans 14 residues. Losses at the gene ends were 4 bases for V and 4 bases for J; bases not matched to a gene: 3. Germline CDR1 is SGHRS and CDR2 is YFSETQ. CDR3 in amino acids: CASSTTGGNQPQHF. The CDR3 region has the DNA TGCGCCAGCAGCACGACAGGGGGAAATCAGCCCCAGCATTTT.

This chain uses TRBV19 with TRBJ2-1, with TRBD2 matching 9 bases. V gave up 8 bases and J gave up 7 bases; unmatched junction bases: 9. The CDR3 is made up of 14 amino acids. Germline assignment: CDR1 LNHDA and CDR2 SQIVND (reference sequence). The CDR3 spells CASSPGLAGNEQFF. CDR3 DNA: TGTGCCAGTTCGCCGGGACTAGCAGGAAATGAGCAGTTCTTC.

The chain recombines TRBV7-9 with TRBJ2-1, with D hard to call. V gave up 2 bases and J gave up 6 bases, with 17 bases separating them. The length of the CDR3 is 16 residues. Germline-derived CDR1 and CDR2 are SEHNR and FQNEAQ (reference sequence). CDR3 in amino acids: CASSLWLAGRSNEQFF. The CDR3 region has the DNA TGTGCCAGCAGCTTATGGTTAGCCGGCCGAAGCAATGAGCAGTTCTTC.

CDR3 nucleotide sequence: TGTGCCAGCAGTTACACGGACAGGGACTATGGCTACACCTTC. Encoded protein: CASSYTDRDYGYTF. This chain connects TRBV6-5 to TRBJ1-2, with 8 positions matching TRBD1. The CDR3 spans 14 residues. V lost 2 bases and J lost 3; bases outside the gene matches: 2. CDR1 is MNHEY, CDR2 SVGAGI, per germline.

The chain uses TRBV7-8 and TRBJ2-1, with D unresolved. CDR1 and CDR2 (germline): SGHVS, FQNEAQ. This CDR3 is 12 amino acids long. V lost 2 bases, J lost 6 bases, and 5 bases lay in between. The CDR3 region has the DNA TGTGCCAGCAGCTTAAGCTCCAATGAGCAGTTCTTC. Translated: CASSLSSNEQFF.

This clone has more than one count but fewer than ten. V and J are TRBV7-2 and TRBJ2-7, with 10 bases matching TRBD1. This CDR3 is 15 amino acids long. Germline CDR1 and CDR2: SGHTA and FQGNSA. The V and J ends lost 4 bases and 2 bases, in that order; junction bases with no gene match: 5. The CDR3 bases are TGTGCCAGCAGCTGGCAGGGACAGGGGACCTACGAGCAGTACTTC. Translated: CASSWQGQGTYEQYF.

The rearrangement uses TRBV11-1 and TRBJ1-2, with D possibly TRBD1 on 5 matching bases. Germline V CDR1 and CDR2: SGHAT, FQDESV (reference sequence). V was shortened by 0 bases and J by 4 bases, with 9 bases between the two germline ends. The CDR3 has 14 residues. CDR3 sequence reads: CASSLAGGSYGYTF. In DNA form, the CDR3 reads TGTGCCAGCAGCTTAGCCGGGGGGAGCTATGGCTACACCTTC. Full variable domain (missing parts from reference TRBV11-1 and TRBJ1-2): EAEVAQSPRYKITEKSQAVAFWCDPISGHATLYWYRQILGQGPELLVQFQDESVVDDSQLPKDRFSAERLKGVDSTLKIQPAELGDSAMYLCASSLAGGSYGYTFGSGTRLTVV.

J is TRBJ2-1 and V is TRBV6-5; possibly TRBD2 for D (5 bases). V lost 6 bases and J 4 bases, leaving 10 bases between the germline ends. This CDR3 has 13 amino acids. CDR1 MNHEY and CDR2 SVGAGI come from the germline V gene. The CDR3 nucleotides are TGTGCCAGCAGACCGACTAATTACAATGAGCAGTTCTTC. Its protein product is CASRPTNYNEQFF.

The chain is built from TRBV6-5 and TRBJ2-5; perhaps TRBD2 as D (5 bases). The germline CDR1 and CDR2 sequences are MNHEY and SVGAGI. The CDR3 totals 14 residues. Between the trimmed V and J ends, which lost 5 bases and 2 bases, there was a span of 12 bases. The CDR3 loop reads CASSRGPLQETQYF. In DNA, the CDR3 is TGTGCCAGCAGTCGCGGGCCACTGCAAGAGACCCAGTACTTC.

V usage is TRBV27 and J usage is TRBJ2-7; 10 nucleotides match TRBD1. Germline CDR1 reads MNHEY; CDR2 reads SMNVEV (reference sequence). Trimming at V came to 5 bases and at J to 5 bases, leaving 9 bases not matched to a gene. The CDR3 covers 15 residues. CDR3 sequence: CASSATWDRGHEQYF. In DNA, the CDR3 is TGTGCCAGCAGTGCGACCTGGGACAGGGGCCACGAGCAGTACTTC.

J is TRBJ2-1 and V is TRBV5-5; 11 positions match TRBD2. Per germline, CDR1 SGHKS and CDR2 YYEKEE (reference sequence). V was pared by 3 bases and J by 4 bases, with 6 bases of the junction left unmatched. The CDR3 runs 16 residues. Here the CDR3 DNA reads TGTGCCAGCAGCTCCAGTTTAGCGGGGGGGTACAATGAGCAGTTCTTC. Amino acid sequence: CASSSSLAGGYNEQFF.